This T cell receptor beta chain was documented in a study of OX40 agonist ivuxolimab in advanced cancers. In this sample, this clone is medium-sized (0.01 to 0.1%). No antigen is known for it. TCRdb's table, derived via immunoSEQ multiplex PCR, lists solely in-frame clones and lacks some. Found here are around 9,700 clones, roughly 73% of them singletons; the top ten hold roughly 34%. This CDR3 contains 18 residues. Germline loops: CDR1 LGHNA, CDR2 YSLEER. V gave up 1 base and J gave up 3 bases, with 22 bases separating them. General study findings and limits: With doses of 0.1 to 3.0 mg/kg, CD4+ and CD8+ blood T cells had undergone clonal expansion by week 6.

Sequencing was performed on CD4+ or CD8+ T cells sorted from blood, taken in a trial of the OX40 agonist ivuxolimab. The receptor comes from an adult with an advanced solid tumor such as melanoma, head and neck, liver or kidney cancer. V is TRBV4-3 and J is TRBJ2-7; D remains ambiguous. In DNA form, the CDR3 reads TGCGCCAGCAGCCAAGTTCTGGATGGGGAAAAATGGAACTACGAGCAGTACTTC. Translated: CASSQVLDGEKWNYEQYF.